The clone carrying this T cell receptor (beta chain) has just one count. What it recognizes is unknown. The data stem from a study of T cell responses to AZD1222 COVID-19 vaccine. The CDR3 is 15 residues long. From germline, CDR1 is SGHTS and CDR2 YDEGEE. Unmatched junction bases numbered 5, after V lost 2 bases and J lost 1 base. Measured with immunoSEQ multiplex PCR; TCRdb has only the in-frame clones, and not every one. The sample yields 120,000 or so clones, roughly 90% seen once. Study outcomes and limitations: The study found Spike-specific TCR breadth and depth rose after two AZD1222 doses. In a largely white British group with more females than males, clonal diversity was possibly underestimated.

The chain couples TRBV5-8 to TRBJ2-5; TRBD2 aligns across 7 bases. This sequence originates from an adult who received the MenACWY meningococcal vaccine as a control. The sample here was peripheral blood, taken 28 days after the second dose of the MenACWY control vaccine. The CDR3 region is CASSFWRGFQETQYF. CDR3 sequence (DNA): TGTGCCAGCAGCTTCTGGCGGGGGTTCCAAGAGACCCAGTACTTC.